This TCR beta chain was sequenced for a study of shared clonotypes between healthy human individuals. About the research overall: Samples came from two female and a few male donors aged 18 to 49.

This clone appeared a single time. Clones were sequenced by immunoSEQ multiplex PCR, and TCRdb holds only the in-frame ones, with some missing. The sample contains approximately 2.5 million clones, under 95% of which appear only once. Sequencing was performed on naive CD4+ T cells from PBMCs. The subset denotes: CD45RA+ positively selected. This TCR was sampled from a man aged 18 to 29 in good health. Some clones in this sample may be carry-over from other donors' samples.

The CDR3 nucleotides read TGTGCCAGCAGCCCTGCCCTTTGGGACAGTTCCTACGAGCAGTACTTC. Translation gives CASSPALWDSSYEQYF. This chain uses TRBV11-2 with TRBJ2-7; 7 bases are a match to TRBD1. CDR3 length: 16 amino acids. Germline CDR1 reads SGHAT; CDR2 reads FQNNGV. J gave up 1 base and V 5 bases, and 11 bases lay outside the gene matches.